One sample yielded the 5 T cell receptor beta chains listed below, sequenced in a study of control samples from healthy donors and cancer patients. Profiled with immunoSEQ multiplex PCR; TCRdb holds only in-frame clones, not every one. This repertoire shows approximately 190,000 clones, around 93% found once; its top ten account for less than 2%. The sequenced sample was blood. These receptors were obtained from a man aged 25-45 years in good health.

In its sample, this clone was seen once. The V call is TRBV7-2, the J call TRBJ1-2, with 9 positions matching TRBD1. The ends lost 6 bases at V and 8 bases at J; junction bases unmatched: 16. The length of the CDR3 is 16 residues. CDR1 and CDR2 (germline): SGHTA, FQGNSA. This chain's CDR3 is CASRPKVVGTGQGYTF. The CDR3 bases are TGTGCCAGCAGACCAAAGGTTGTGGGGACAGGGCAAGGCTACACCTTC.

The CDR3 sequence: CASSPGQAGEQYF. CDR3 DNA: TGTGCCAGCAGCCCTGGACAGGCTGGCGAGCAGTACTTC. The chain has TRBV2 and TRBJ2-7; 7 bases agree with TRBD1. CDR1 is SNHLY, CDR2 FYNNEI, per germline. V shed 6 bases and J 6 bases; nucleotides not matched to a gene: 8. The CDR3 has 13 residues.

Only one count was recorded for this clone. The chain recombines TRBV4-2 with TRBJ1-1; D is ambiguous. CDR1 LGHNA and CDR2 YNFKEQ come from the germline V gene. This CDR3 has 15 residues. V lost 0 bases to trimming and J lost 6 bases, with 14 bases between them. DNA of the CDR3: TGTGCCAGCAGCCAAGATCAGAGTGCATTGGCTGAAGCTTTCTTT. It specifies CASSQDQSALAEAFF.

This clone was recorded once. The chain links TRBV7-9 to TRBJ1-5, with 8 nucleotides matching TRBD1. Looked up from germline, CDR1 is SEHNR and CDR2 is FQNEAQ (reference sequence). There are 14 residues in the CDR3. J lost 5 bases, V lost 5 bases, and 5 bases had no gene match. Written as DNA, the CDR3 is TGTGCCAGCAGCCAGGGGACAGGTTATCAGCCCCAGCATTTT. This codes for CASSQGTGYQPQHF.

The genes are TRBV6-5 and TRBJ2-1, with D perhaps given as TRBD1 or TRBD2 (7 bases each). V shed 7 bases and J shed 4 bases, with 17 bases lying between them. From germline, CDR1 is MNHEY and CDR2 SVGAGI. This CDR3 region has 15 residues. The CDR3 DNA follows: TGTGCCAGCACCACACCAGGGGGGGGATACAATGAGCAGTTCTTC. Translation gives CASTTPGGGYNEQFF.